These 5 T cell receptor beta chains came from one sample sequenced in a study of blood T cell repertoires in COVID-19. Produced via immunoSEQ multiplex PCR; TCRdb's table is partial and in-frame only. The sample has some 96,000 clones, 80% seen once. The sequenced sample was peripheral blood. The receptors were sampled from a woman aged 70-85 years with acute or convalescent COVID-19.

The chain recombines TRBV18 with TRBJ2-1, with 12 positions matching TRBD2. This CDR3 region has 16 residues. J lost 5 bases, V lost 0 bases, and 2 bases had no gene match. Germline V gives CDR1 KGHSH, CDR2 LQKENI. The CDR3 is CASSPPRTSGDNEQFF. The CDR3 DNA reads as TGTGCCAGCTCACCACCTCGGACTAGCGGGGACAATGAGCAGTTCTTC.

This clone showed up just once. V gene TRBV28 combines with J gene TRBJ2-4; 10 bases are a match to TRBD2. Germline CDR1 is MDHEN and CDR2 is SYDVKM. With V trimmed by 3 bases and J by 0 bases, 8 bases remained unmatched. The CDR3 spans 18 residues. This chain's CDR3 is CASSLVGLAALAKNIQYF. The CDR3 coding sequence is TGTGCCAGCAGTTTGGTCGGACTAGCGGCGTTAGCCAAAAACATTCAGTACTTC.

This sequence joins TRBV6-5 and TRBJ1-4; TRBD1 matches 7 bases. Germline CDR1 and CDR2: MNHEY and SVGAGI. With V trimmed by 6 bases and J by 7 bases, 11 bases remained unmatched. The CDR3 covers 15 residues. The CDR3 region is CASSQDRAAGEKLFF. For the CDR3, the DNA is TGTGCCAGCAGCCAAGACAGGGCCGCGGGTGAAAAACTGTTTTTT.

This clone came up once. The chain is built from TRBV5-1 and TRBJ2-7, with TRBD1 identical over 9 bases. V shed 7 bases, J shed 5 bases, and the junction held 7 bases outside the gene matches. Per the germline V gene, CDR1 is SGHRS and CDR2 is YFSETQ. The CDR3 sequence is 13 residues long. The CDR3 coding sequence is TGCGCCAGCTCGGGACAGGGAACCGACGAGCAGTACTTC. Protein: CASSGQGTDEQYF.

In its sample, this clone was seen once. V is TRBV18 and J is TRBJ1-4; 7 bases line up with TRBD1. Germline V lookup: CDR1 KGHSH, CDR2 LQKENI. With V trimmed by 3 bases and J by 7 bases, 5 bases remained unmatched. The CDR3 covers 14 residues. The CDR3 DNA is TGTGCCAGCTCACCGACAGGGTTCGGTGAAAAACTGTTTTTT. Amino acids: CASSPTGFGEKLFF.